The rows below give T cell receptor beta chains drawn from one sample of a study of T cell responses to AZD1222 COVID-19 vaccine. This table comes from immunoSEQ multiplex PCR, and its TCRdb copy is limited to in-frame clones, with some not included. The sample lists 150,000 to 200,000 clones, about nine tenths occurring once. The sample was peripheral blood, taken on day 0 of AZD1222 vaccination. The receptors originated from an adult in good health. Both conserved end residues are part of each CDR3. The D gene is left open where the match is weak. Only part of the rows carry a size: once, few, many, or a class if the clone is expanded.

TRBJ2-1	TRBV5-1	16	-	TRBD2	TGCGCCAGCAGCGCCGGCGGGACTAGCGGGAGCGATGAGCAGTTCTTC	CASSAGGTSGSDEQFF
TRBJ2-3	TRBV6-1	16	-	-	TGTGCCAGCAGTGACCTGGGGGGACAAGGATCAGATACGCAGTATTTT	CASSDLGGQGSDTQYF
TRBJ2-7	TRBV28	18	-	TRBD1	TGTGCCAGCAGTCCGGGGACAGGGCTCTTCAACAGCTCCTACGAGCAGTACTTC	CASSPGTGLFNSSYEQYF
TRBJ2-7	TRBV28	14	-	TRBD2	TGTGCCAGCGTTACACTAGCGGGCCTCTACGAGCAGTACTTC	CASVTLAGLYEQYF
TRBJ2-5	TRBV12-3/TRBV12-4	12	-	-	TGTGCCAGCAGTTTAACCCAAGAGACCCAGTACTTC	CASSLTQETQYF
TRBJ1-4	TRBV14	20	few	TRBD1	TGTGCCAGCAGCTCGTTACTTGGGACAGACGTGGCTGTAACTAATGAAAAACTGTTTTTT	CASSSLLGTDVAVTNEKLFF
TRBJ1-1	TRBV6-5	14	-	-	TGTGCCAGCAGCGCGGGACATTTGAACACTGAAGCTTTCTTT	CASSAGHLNTEAFF
TRBJ2-5	TRBV28	18	-	TRBD2	TGTGCCAGCAGCCGGACCGGGAGGGGAGCGGGGGGGCAGGAGACCCAGTACTTC	CASSRTGRGAGGQETQYF
TRBJ2-5	TRBV28	16	-	TRBD1	TGTGCCGGACGGCCGAGGGGGCAGGGGAACCAAGAGACCCAGTACTTC	CAGRPRGQGNQETQYF
TRBJ1-1	TRBV12-3/TRBV12-4	12	-	TRBD1	TGTGCCAGCAGTACATCGACAGGGCAAGCTTTCTTT	CASSTSTGQAFF
TRBJ2-7	TRBV18	14	-	-	TGTGCCAGCTCACCTCGGGACAACTCCTACGAGCAGTACTTC	CASSPRDNSYEQYF
TRBJ1-6	TRBV30	13	-	TRBD1	TGTGCCTGGAAGGGACAGGGAGGTTCACCCCTCCACTTT	CAWKGQGGSPLHF
TRBJ1-2	TRBV6-5	13	-	TRBD1	TGTGCCAGCAGTCAGATGACAGGGGCAGGCTACACCTTC	CASSQMTGAGYTF
TRBJ1-2	TRBV28	14	-	-	TGTGCCACCCAATGGCCGGGCGCCTACTATGGCTACACCTTC	CATQWPGAYYGYTF
TRBJ1-3	TRBV27	14	-	TRBD1	TGTGCCAGCAGTCCCCAGACAGGGAGGAACACCATATATTTT	CASSPQTGRNTIYF
TRBJ1-2	TRBV4-2	16	-	TRBD1	TGTGCCAGCAGCCCGGGTCGCCGGGACAGGGGCTATGGCTACACCTTC	CASSPGRRDRGYGYTF
TRBJ1-3	TRBV15	14	-	-	TGTGCCACCAGCCCGAGGGGGGGCCCAGCGACCATATATTTT	CATSPRGGPATIYF
TRBJ2-2	TRBV6-2/TRBV6-3	12	once	-	TGTGCCAGCAGTCCCTGGATCGGGGAGCTGTTTTTT	CASSPWIGELFF
TRBJ2-3	TRBV4-2	16	many	TRBD2	TGTGCCAGCAGCCAAGGACTAGCGGGGGGGGCAGATACGCAGTATTTT	CASSQGLAGGADTQYF
TRBJ2-7	TRBV9	16	-	TRBD1	TGTGCCAGCAGCGTAGACGGGGGGACAGGGTCCTACGAGCAGTACTTC	CASSVDGGTGSYEQYF
TRBJ1-5	TRBV4-2	16	-	-	TGTGCCAGCAGCCAAGCGGACACTTATAGCAATCAGCCCCAGCATTTT	CASSQADTYSNQPQHF
TRBJ1-5	TRBV28	14	-	-	TGTGCCAGCAGGCTTGACAATTACAATCAGCCCCAGCATTTT	CASRLDNYNQPQHF
TRBJ1-2	TRBV9	12	-	-	TGTGCCAGCAGCGTGGGATTCTATGGCTACACCTTC	CASSVGFYGYTF
TRBJ1-5	TRBV10-3	14	-	-	TGTGCCATCAGTGAGCGGGGTAGCAATCAGCCCCAGCATTTT	CAISERGSNQPQHF
TRBJ1-4	TRBV2	14	-	TRBD1	TGTGCCAGCAGTCCGGACAGGGGGGGCGAAAAACTGTTTTTT	CASSPDRGGEKLFF
TRBJ2-7	TRBV5-6	16	-	-	TGTGCCAGTTCCGCCCTAGTAGCCGATCTTTCCTACGAGCAGTACTTC	CASSALVADLSYEQYF
TRBJ2-5	TRBV29-1	13	-	-	TGCAGCGTTGAAGGCCTGGGTAAAGAGACCCAGTACTTC	CSVEGLGKETQYF
TRBJ2-7	TRBV19	14	-	-	TGTGCCAGTAGTATAGCCGCCGGGCACTACGAGCAGTACTTC	CASSIAAGHYEQYF
TRBJ2-7	TRBV4-2	14	many	-	TGTGCCAGCAGCCAAGGAACGGACGTACCGGAACAGTACTTC	CASSQGTDVPEQYF
TRBJ2-3	TRBV6-2/TRBV6-3	15	-	TRBD1	TGTGCCAGCAGTCGCGGGACAGGGCCCTTCGATACGCAGTATTTT	CASSRGTGPFDTQYF
TRBJ2-7	TRBV7-9	17	-	TRBD1	TGTGCCAGCAGCCCCCCTCTAGGGACAGGTTTCTCCTACGAGCAGTACTTC	CASSPPLGTGFSYEQYF
TRBJ1-4	TRBV7-9	17	-	-	TGTGCCAGCAGCCCAACAGGGCGGTCTGGGACTAATGAAAAACTGTTTTTT	CASSPTGRSGTNEKLFF
TRBJ1-4	TRBV6-1	15	-	-	TGTGCCAGCAGTGAACTCCCCGCAACTAATGAAAAACTGTTTTTT	CASSELPATNEKLFF
TRBJ1-4	TRBV4-2	16	-	-	TGTGCCAGCAGCCAAGGGGGGGGTTCGGGTAATGAAAAACTGTTTTTT	CASSQGGGSGNEKLFF
TRBJ2-1	TRBV19	17	-	TRBD2	TGTGCCAGTAGCAACGGGGCTAGCGGGGGCCCCTACAATGAGCAGTTCTTC	CASSNGASGGPYNEQFF
TRBJ1-2	TRBV9	17	-	-	TGTGCCAGCAGCCCCTCTGAGTTCATCAGCCCTAACTATGGCTACACCTTC	CASSPSEFISPNYGYTF
TRBJ2-1	TRBV7-9	14	-	-	TGTGCCAGCAGCTTAGGGACTTACGACAATGAGCAGTTCTTC	CASSLGTYDNEQFF
TRBJ2-2	TRBV4-2	16	-	-	TGTGCCAGCAGCCAAGAGTCAGGAGAAAGGAACAGGGAGCTGTTTTTT	CASSQESGERNRELFF
TRBJ2-1	TRBV5-1	15	-	TRBD2	TGCGCCAGCAGCCCACTAGCGGGAGAAAGGAATGAGCAGTTCTTC	CASSPLAGERNEQFF
TRBJ2-3	TRBV6-2/TRBV6-3	14	-	TRBD1	TGTGCCAGCAGTTACGGACAGGGAACAGATACGCAGTATTTT	CASSYGQGTDTQYF
TRBJ2-2	TRBV6-7	18	-	TRBD1	TGTGCCTGGTATCATCTCAGCAAGGGGGCGTTGAACACCGGGGAGCTGTTTTTT	CAWYHLSKGALNTGELFF
TRBJ2-5	TRBV6-2/TRBV6-3	14	-	-	TGTGCCAGCAGTTACGTGGGACTGGGGGAGACCCAGTACTTC	CASSYVGLGETQYF
TRBJ2-5	TRBV6-2/TRBV6-3	12	few	-	TGTGCCAGCAGCTCCCCGGCGAAGACCCAGTACTTC	CASSSPAKTQYF
TRBJ1-2	TRBV5-8	11	-	-	TGTGCCAGCAGCTCCAGAGGCGGCTACACCTTC	CASSSRGGYTF
TRBJ2-1	TRBV5-1	15	-	TRBD2	TGCGCCAGCAGCTTGTACGGTGGGAGGGGCGATGAGCAGTTCTTC	CASSLYGGRGDEQFF
TRBJ2-7	TRBV28	15	-	-	TGTGCCAGCAGTTCTACTATCGAGCACCACTACGAGCAGTACTTC	CASSSTIEHHYEQYF
TRBJ2-3	TRBV10-2	13	-	-	TGCGCCAGCAGAGGTAGCGGAACAGATACGCAGTATTTT	CASRGSGTDTQYF
TRBJ1-1	TRBV7-9	14	-	TRBD1	TGTGCCAGCAGCTTAGTCCAGGGGGGAACTGAAGCTTTCTTT	CASSLVQGGTEAFF
TRBJ1-1	TRBV19	13	-	-	TGTGCCAGTAGTATCGAAGGGGGGACTGAAGCTTTCTTT	CASSIEGGTEAFF
TRBJ2-7	TRBV9	14	-	TRBD1	TGTGCCAGCAGCTTCGGACAGGGGCCCTACGAGCAGTACTTC	CASSFGQGPYEQYF